This T cell receptor (beta chain) appears in the sequencing data of a study of T cells after yellow fever vaccination. In this sample, this clonotype turned up many times. The antigen remains unidentified. The CDR3 is made up of 15 amino acids. Germline loops: CDR1 SGHKS, CDR2 YYEKEE (reference sequence). The V end lost 0 bases, the J end lost 8 bases, and 14 bases lay between the germline ends. General study points: Some clonotypes, a small share, were shared between CD4 and CD8 compartments. Repertoires sorted by FACS could include abundant clonotypes that are contaminants from the bulk population. Booster sampling recovered most clones from primary vaccination (nearly 98% CD4, just over 85% CD8).

A process of 5'RACE template switching, which added a universal primer site and UMIs, was used to make TCR cDNA. In TCRdb, the 5' RACE reads were re-called with MiXCR into one record per CDR3 protein. The sample includes 620,000 or so distinct CDR3 sequences, about 12% of them seen just once. This clonotype was obtained from a man aged 25-45 years who received the YFV17D yellow fever vaccine. Sequencing used PBMCs, obtained on the day of the yellow fever booster vaccination. The chain combines TRBV5-5 with TRBJ2-2, with D unresolved. For the CDR3, the DNA is TGTGCCAGCAGCTTGGCCCCCCGGACCCCGGGGGAGCTGTTTTTT. Protein product: CASSLAPRTPGELFF.